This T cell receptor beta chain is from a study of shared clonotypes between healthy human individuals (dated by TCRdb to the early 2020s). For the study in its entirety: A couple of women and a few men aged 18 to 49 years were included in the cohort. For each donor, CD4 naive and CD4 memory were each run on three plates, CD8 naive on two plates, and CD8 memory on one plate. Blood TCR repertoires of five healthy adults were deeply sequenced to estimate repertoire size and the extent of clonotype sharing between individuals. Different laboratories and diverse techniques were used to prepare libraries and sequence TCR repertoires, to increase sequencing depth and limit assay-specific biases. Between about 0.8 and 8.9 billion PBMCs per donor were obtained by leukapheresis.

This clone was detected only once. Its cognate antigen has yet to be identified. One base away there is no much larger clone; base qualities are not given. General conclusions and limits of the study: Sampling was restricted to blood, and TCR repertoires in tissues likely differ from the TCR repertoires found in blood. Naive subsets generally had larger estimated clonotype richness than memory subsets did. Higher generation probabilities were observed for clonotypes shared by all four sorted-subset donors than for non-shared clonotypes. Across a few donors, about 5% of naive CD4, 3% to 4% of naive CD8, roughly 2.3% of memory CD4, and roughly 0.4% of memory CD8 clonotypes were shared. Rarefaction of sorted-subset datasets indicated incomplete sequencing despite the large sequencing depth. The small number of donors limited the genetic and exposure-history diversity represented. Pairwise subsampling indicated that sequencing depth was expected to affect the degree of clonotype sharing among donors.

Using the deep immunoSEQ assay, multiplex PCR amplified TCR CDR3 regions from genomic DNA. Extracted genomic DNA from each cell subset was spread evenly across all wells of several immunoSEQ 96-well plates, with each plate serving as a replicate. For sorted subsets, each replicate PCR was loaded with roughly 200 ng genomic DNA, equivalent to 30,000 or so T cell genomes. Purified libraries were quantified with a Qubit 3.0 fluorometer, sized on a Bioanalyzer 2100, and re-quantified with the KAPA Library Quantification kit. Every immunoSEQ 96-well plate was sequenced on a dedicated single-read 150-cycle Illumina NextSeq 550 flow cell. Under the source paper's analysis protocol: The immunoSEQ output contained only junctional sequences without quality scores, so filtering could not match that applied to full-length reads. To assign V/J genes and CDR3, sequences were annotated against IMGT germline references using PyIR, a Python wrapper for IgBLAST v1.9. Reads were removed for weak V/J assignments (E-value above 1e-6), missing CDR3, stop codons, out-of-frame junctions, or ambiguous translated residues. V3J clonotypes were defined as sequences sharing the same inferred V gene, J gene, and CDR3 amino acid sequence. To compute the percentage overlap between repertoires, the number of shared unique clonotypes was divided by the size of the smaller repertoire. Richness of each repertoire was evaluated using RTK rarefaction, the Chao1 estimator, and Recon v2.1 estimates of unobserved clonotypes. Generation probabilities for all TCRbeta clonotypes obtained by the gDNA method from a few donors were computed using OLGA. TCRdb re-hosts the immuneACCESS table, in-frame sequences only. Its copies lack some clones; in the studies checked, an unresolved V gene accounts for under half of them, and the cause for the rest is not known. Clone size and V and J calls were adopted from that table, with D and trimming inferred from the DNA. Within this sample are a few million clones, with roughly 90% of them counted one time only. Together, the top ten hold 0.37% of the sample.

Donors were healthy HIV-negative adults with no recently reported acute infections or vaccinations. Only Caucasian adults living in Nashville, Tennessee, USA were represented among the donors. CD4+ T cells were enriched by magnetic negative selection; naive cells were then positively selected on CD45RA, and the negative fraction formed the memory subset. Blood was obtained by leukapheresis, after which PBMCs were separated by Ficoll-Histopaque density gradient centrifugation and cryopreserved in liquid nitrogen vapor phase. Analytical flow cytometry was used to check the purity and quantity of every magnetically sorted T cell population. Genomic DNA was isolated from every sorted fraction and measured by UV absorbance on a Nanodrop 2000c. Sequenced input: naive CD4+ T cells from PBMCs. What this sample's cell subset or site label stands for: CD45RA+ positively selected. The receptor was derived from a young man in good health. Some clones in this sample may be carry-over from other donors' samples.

The CDR3 protein: CASSARGYDEQFF. The DNA is as follows: TGTGCCAGCAGCGCCAGAGGGTACGATGAGCAGTTCTTC. The V gene is TRBV9 and the J gene is TRBJ2-1; TRBD2 is perhaps the D gene, given 5 matching bases. Via the germline V gene, CDR1 is SGDLS and CDR2 YYNGEE. The V and J ends are trimmed by 3 bases and 8 bases, leaving 12 bases between them. The CDR3, from cysteine to phenylalanine, totals 13 residues. The entry retains the CDR3 DNA only, 39 bases that are in frame from base 1.